Listed below are T cell receptor beta chains from one sample, sequenced in a study of cytomegalovirus exposure and HLA in healthy donors. Clones were sequenced by immunoSEQ multiplex PCR, and TCRdb holds only the in-frame ones, with some missing. The table has more than 200,000 clones, under 90% seen once; the top ten hold roughly 1.3%. Sequenced: PBMCs. The receptor source for this set is a human donor in good health. CDR3s include the opening cysteine and the closing phenylalanine or tryptophan. The D gene is left open where the match is weak. A clone size is listed for some rows: how often the clone was seen (once, few, many), or a class if it is expanded.

d_call	clone_size	v_call	j_call	cdr3_nt	cdr3_aa
TRBD2	NA	TRBV5-1	TRBJ2-7	TGCGCCAGCAGCCGATTCTTTATAGGGGCGGGAGAGGATTACGAGCAGTACTTC	CASSRFFIGAGEDYEQYF
TRBD1	NA	TRBV6-4	TRBJ1-2	TGTGCCAGCAGCTTAAACAGGGGGCGCCCCTATGGCTACACCTTC	CASSLNRGRPYGYTF
NA	few	TRBV6-5	TRBJ1-1	TGTGCCAGCAGTTACTCACAGGGAATAAGCACTGAAGCTTTCTTT	CASSYSQGISTEAFF
TRBD1	once	TRBV15	TRBJ2-7	TGTGCCACCAGCCCTTTACGGGACAGGGTAGCCGAGCAGTACTTC	CATSPLRDRVAEQYF
NA	NA	TRBV4-2	TRBJ1-5	TGTGCCAGCAGCAACCTATCGACAAAATATAGCAATCAGCCCCAGCATTTT	CASSNLSTKYSNQPQHF
TRBD2	once	TRBV28	TRBJ2-1	TGTGCCAGCAGTTTATCTCGCGGGAGCTCCTACAATGAGCAGTTCTTC	CASSLSRGSSYNEQFF
TRBD2	NA	TRBV9	TRBJ2-7	TGTGCCAGCAGCGTAGGGGGGGGAACCGAGCAGTACTTC	CASSVGGGTEQYF
NA	once	TRBV7-9	TRBJ1-4	TGTGCCAGCAGCTTAGATCAACAGGGTACTGAAAAACTGTTTTTT	CASSLDQQGTEKLFF
NA	NA	TRBV6-1	TRBJ1-2	TGTGCCAGCAGTTCCTTGGGCAGGCTTAACTATGGCTACACCTTC	CASSSLGRLNYGYTF
NA	once	TRBV7-2	TRBJ2-7	TGTGCCAGCAGCTTCCACTACGAGCAGTACTTC	CASSFHYEQYF
NA	NA	TRBV4-1	TRBJ2-3	TGCGCCAGCAGCCAAGATGGCAGGGCGTCCGTCGCAGATACGCAGTATTTT	CASSQDGRASVADTQYF
NA	NA	TRBV6-6	TRBJ2-7	TGTGCCAGCAGCTCCCTCTCTTACGAGCAGTACTTC	CASSSLSYEQYF
TRBD1	NA	TRBV27	TRBJ1-4	TGTGCCAGCTCCGACAGGGGGTCGGTAGTGGAAAAACTGTTTTTT	CASSDRGSVVEKLFF
NA	NA	TRBV19	TRBJ2-7	TGTGCCAGTACAACCCACCCCTTAAACTCCGAGCAGTACTTC	CASTTHPLNSEQYF
TRBD1	NA	TRBV4-1	TRBJ1-1	TGCGCCAGCAGCCAAGATCTAGGCAGGGGGATCTCAGGGGCTTTCTTT	CASSQDLGRGISGAFF
NA	NA	TRBV9	TRBJ2-7	TGTGCCAGCAGCCCACTCTCTAGCCAAGCCTCCTACGAGCAGTACTTC	CASSPLSSQASYEQYF